Below, 4 T cell receptor beta chains from the same sample are listed, as sequenced in a study of blood T cell repertoires in COVID-19 (dated by TCRdb to about 2020). Library preparation employed the immunoSEQ multiplex PCR assay. Here the immuneACCESS table is served through TCRdb, limited to in-frame sequences with V and J called. Missing clones are a known gap in these copies; in checked studies unresolved V genes cover under half, and the rest lacks a known reason. The sample table lists around 170,000 clones, about 86% of them with a count of one. The ten largest clones capture 5.5% to 7% of the sample. Material for sequencing was peripheral blood. Source of these receptors: a man aged 45-65 years with active or convalescent COVID-19.

The rearrangement joins TRBV6-5 to TRBJ1-5; D ambiguous. Germline V CDR1 and CDR2: MNHEY, SVGAGI. This CDR3 has 13 amino acids. V lost 5 bases, J lost 4 bases, and 9 bases lay in between. The DNA of the CDR3 is TGTGCCAGCAGTCCACCGGGGAATCAGCCCCAGCATTTT. Amino acids: CASSPPGNQPQHF.

This sequence joins TRBV19 and TRBJ2-5; D gene uncertain. Trimming cost V 1 base and J 1 base, with 10 bases left between them. This CDR3 comprises 15 residues. CDR1 is LNHDA and CDR2 is SQIVND in the germline V gene (reference sequence). CDR3 region: CASSIGFSAQETQYF. In DNA form, the CDR3 reads TGTGCCAGTAGTATAGGTTTCAGTGCCCAAGAGACCCAGTACTTC.

The gene calls are TRBV4-3 and TRBJ2-7; 7 bases agree with TRBD2. With 0 bases clipped from V and 5 bases from J, the junction kept 10 bases outside the gene matches. The CDR3 covers 16 residues. Germline CDR1 is LGHNA and CDR2 is YSLEER. The CDR3 reads CASSQDLAGVSHEQYF. In DNA form, the CDR3 reads TGCGCCAGCAGCCAAGATTTGGCGGGAGTATCCCACGAGCAGTACTTC.

The chain joins TRBV7-9 to TRBJ2-7; 7 bases agree with TRBD1. Germline lookup yields CDR1 SEHNR and CDR2 FQNEAQ (reference sequence). The CDR3 is made up of 15 amino acids. Losses at the gene ends were 5 bases for V and 3 bases for J; bases not matched to a gene: 10. This chain's CDR3 is CASSQGTASYYEQYF. CDR3 sequence (DNA): TGTGCCAGCAGCCAAGGGACAGCCTCGTACTACGAGCAGTACTTC.